This T cell receptor beta chain was found in a study of cytomegalovirus exposure and HLA in healthy donors. Study-level findings and limits: Most TCR sequences showed up rarely, but some public TCRs showed up in many donors. High specificity and sensitivity for cytomegalovirus status were reported for the classifier. Among TCR beta chains, those listed as cytomegalovirus-associated numbered approximately 150. Follow-up analysis later connected one missense variant in DCLRE1C with trimming of TCR beta V- and J-genes.

A multiplex PCR was run with 60 Vbeta primers and 13 Jbeta primers. Clones were sequenced by immunoSEQ multiplex PCR, and TCRdb holds only the in-frame ones, with some missing. The data hold about 180,000 clones, with 77% observed a single time. The CDR3 is made up of 10 amino acids. Germline CDR1 is DFQATT and CDR2 is SNEGSKA (reference sequence). V lost 4 bases, J lost 7 bases, and 7 bases lay in between. For this clone: Its specificity is not known.

Sequenced sample: PBMCs. The gene calls are TRBV20-1 and TRBJ1-2; D gene unclear. This sequence was found in a man aged 18 to 29 in good health and CMV-seronegative. The CDR3 DNA sequence: TGCAGTGCTACGGGGTCTGGCTACACCTTC. It specifies CSATGSGYTF.